Listed below are T cell receptor beta chains from one sample, sequenced in a study of T cells in Graves' hyperthyroidism and ophthalmopathy. TCRdb passed the multiplex PCR reads through MiXCR, listing each CDR3 protein once. The sample contains 470,000 or so distinct CDR3 sequences, around 20% of which appear only once. Material: blood. The receptor set was obtained from a man aged 18 to 30 with Graves' hyperthyroidism. CDR3s include the opening cysteine and the closing phenylalanine or tryptophan. The order of the fields is V gene, CDR3 protein.

TRBV2 CASSEKDANTEAFF
TRBV19 CASSAGGTGELFF
TRBV4-1 CASSQEVSFYGYTF
TRBV7-2 CASSPSTGVWEQYF
TRBV12-3/TRBV12-4 CASTLGRVRQPQHF
TRBV28 CASSMLTSGGHDEQYF
TRBV25-1 CASSESRDRGATSNQPQHF
TRBV20-1 CSATLGEETQYF
TRBV4-2 CASRRDADSYEQYF
TRBV29-1 CSVPLGQNYGYTF
TRBV6-5 CASSYSGIEQYF
TRBV19 CASSISKRTSGAQFQETQYF
TRBV6-1 CASSAGQGASYEQYF
TRBV28 CASRQRPGLAREQYF
TRBV24-1 CATSDSPRDGYTF
TRBV28 CASSFGAGGVPFF
TRBV3-1 CASSQEGGANTEAFF
TRBV28 CASSLDMSSGNTIYF
TRBV4-2 CASSQDKGRGYTF
TRBV28 CASSLVLAIAGDHQETQYF
TRBV6-1 CASSERGDYEQYF
TRBV28 CASKGQNQETQYF
TRBV15 CATSPTLAGARETQYF
TRBV28 CASCRDSLEQYF
TRBV11-2 CASSYTGGADYEQYF
TRBV10-2 CASRGQGYNQPQHF
TRBV5-1 CASSLVSGSYEQYF
TRBV6-5 CASSYRQEINYGYTF
TRBV2 CASSENQDSVAFF
TRBV12-3/TRBV12-4 CASSFQGTNTEAFF
TRBV12-3/TRBV12-4 CASRRPTETEAFF
TRBV28 CASSFSTNGYTF
TRBV7-3 CASSPLPGLKKETQYF
TRBV5-1 CASSSGTGGFYEQCF
TRBV27 CASSWAVNYGYTF
TRBV28 CASSLLWVGGAPNTEAFF
TRBV18 CASSRDRGEDGYTF
TRBV6-2/TRBV6-3 CASTQQGAVTEAFF
TRBV9 CASSVGGIVPYEQYF
TRBV30 CAWSLGTGSNTEAFF
TRBV18 CASSPDSVNGYTF
TRBV30 CAWGGTEQYF
TRBV6-5 CASSYDRTGAYEQYF
TRBV5-1 CASSLGSQRNTEAFF
TRBV20-1 CSARVLAGVETQYF